One and the same sample provided the 21 T cell receptor beta chains below, sequenced in a study of identical twins. TCRdb re-called the 5' RACE reads through MiXCR, storing one row per CDR3 protein. This table holds about 900,000 distinct CDR3 sequences, about 12% found once. The data also belong to a second study, concerning yellow fever vaccine responses in identical twins.

Sequenced: PBMCs. The receptors were gathered from a woman under 30 in good health.

This clonotype was observed at least ten times. This chain joins TRBV5-1 and TRBJ2-2; 13 bases match TRBD2. CDR3 size: 16 residues. After removal of 4 bases from V and 4 bases from J, the junction contained 4 bases not matched to a gene. CDR1 is SGHRS and CDR2 is YFSETQ in the germline V gene. CDR3 loop: CASSKGLAGVTGELFF. CDR3 DNA: TGCGCCAGCAGCAAAGGACTAGCGGGAGTCACCGGGGAGCTGTTTTTT.

CDR3 in DNA: TGTGCCAGCAGCCAAGGTCCTAGCGGAGCCCAAGAGACCCAGTACTTC. This translates into CASSQGPSGAQETQYF. This chain connects TRBV3-1 to TRBJ2-5, with 7 bases identical to TRBD2. Germline V lookup: CDR1 LGHDT, CDR2 YNNKEL (reference sequence). The CDR3 runs to 16 residues. Unmatched junction bases numbered 6, after V lost 1 base and J lost 1 base.

Only a few counts were recorded for this clonotype. This chain links TRBV29-1 with TRBJ1-4; D is perhaps TRBD1 (5 bases). The CDR3 consists of 14 residues. Trimming removed 0 bases from V and 11 bases from J, with 16 bases in between. Per the germline V gene, CDR1 is SQVTM and CDR2 is ANQGSEA. CDR3 sequence (DNA): TGCAGCGTTGAAGAGACAAGAAGGGGTGGGAAACTGTTTTTT. This translates into CSVEETRRGGKLFF.

Only a few counts were recorded for this clonotype. DNA for the CDR3: TGTGCCAGCAGTAGCGCCGGGACAGGGCACCCCTACGAGCAGTACTTC. Protein: CASSSAGTGHPYEQYF. The gene calls are TRBV12-3 or TRBV12-4 and TRBJ2-7, with 9 bases that match TRBD1. V gave up 5 bases and J gave up 2 bases; unmatched junction bases: 10. This CDR3 region has 16 residues.

This clonotype was found a few times. V and J are TRBV6-4 and TRBJ1-6; no definite D call. The germline V gene encodes CDR1 MRHNA and CDR2 SNTAGT. V was pared by 3 bases and J by 7 bases, with 7 bases between. This CDR3 has 13 amino acids. CDR3 amino acids: CASSDTENSPLHF. The CDR3 nucleotides read TGTGCCAGCAGTGATACAGAGAATTCACCCCTCCACTTT.

The J gene is TRBJ2-7, the V gene TRBV21-1; the table assigns TRBD2, which was not confirmed against the DNA. TRBV21-1 is shown as a pseudogene. The CDR3 length is 19 residues. The CDR3 sequence is CASPNEGLIWLFRHYEQYV. CDR3 bases: TGTGCCAGCCCCAATGAGGGCCTCATTTGGCTCTTTCGCCATTACGAGCAGTACGTC.

The rearrangement links TRBV10-1 to TRBJ2-1; 9 bases align to TRBD2. Germline CDR1 reads WNHNN; CDR2 reads SYGVQD (reference sequence). The CDR3 is made up of 11 amino acids. The V and J ends lost 5 bases and 15 bases, in that order; junction bases with no gene match: 5. The CDR3 loop is CASSNSGSWFF. The CDR3 DNA reads TGCGCCAGCAGTAATAGCGGGAGTTGGTTCTTC.

This clonotype has ten or more counts. The V call is TRBV7-8, the J call TRBJ2-3; no definite D call. With 4 bases removed from V and 4 bases from J, the gap between germline ends came to 9 bases. This CDR3 has 13 amino acids. Germline CDR1 and CDR2: SGHVS and FQNEAQ. CDR3 loop: CASSSLGSDTQYF. The DNA of the CDR3 is TGTGCCAGCAGCTCTTTGGGATCAGATACGCAGTATTTT.

This clonotype was seen more than once but under ten times. The gene calls are TRBV24-1 and TRBJ2-1; D call uncertain. The germline CDR1 and CDR2 sequences are KGHDR and SFDVKD. The germline V and J ends were trimmed by 5 bases and 1 base, with 11 bases remaining between them. There are 15 residues in the CDR3. CDR3 residues: CATSVSGPSYNEQFF. In DNA form, the CDR3 reads TGTGCCACCAGTGTGTCGGGCCCGTCCTACAATGAGCAGTTCTTC.

This clonotype has a handful of counts. V usage is TRBV2 and J usage is TRBJ2-2, with TRBD1 as a possible D gene (6 bases). The CDR3 length is 16 residues. V was trimmed by 1 base and J by 3 bases, leaving 12 bases between them. CDR1 is SNHLY and CDR2 is FYNNEI in the germline V gene. DNA of the CDR3: TGTGCCAGCAGTGAAGGTGGGGGCTCGTACACCGGGGAGCTGTTTTTT. This sequence encodes CASSEGGGSYTGELFF. Drawing the rest from reference TRBV2 and TRBJ2-2, the complete variable domain is EPEVTQTPSHQVTQMGQEVILRCVPISNHLYFYWYRQILGQKVEFLVSFYNNEISEKSEIFDDQFSVERPDGSNFTLKIRSTKLEDSAMYFCASSEGGGSYTGELFFGEGSRLTVL.

V usage is TRBV6-5 and J usage is TRBJ2-3; 7 bases are shared with TRBD2. This CDR3 spans 11 amino acids. Germline V gives CDR1 MNHEY, CDR2 SVGAGI. The junction had 5 bases not matched to a gene; V was cut back by 7 bases and J by 10 bases. The CDR3 loop is CASTTSEAQYF. Written as DNA, the CDR3 is TGTGCCAGCACAACTAGCGAAGCGCAGTATTTT.

CDR3 DNA sequence: TGTGCCAGCGGGGGGCGGGGGGCCCAGTACAATGAGCAGTTCTTC. Amino acid sequence: CASGGRGAQYNEQFF. The chain links TRBV5-4 to TRBJ2-1; 8 bases align to TRBD2. After removal of 7 bases from V and 4 bases from J, the junction contained 10 bases not matched to a gene. The CDR3 totals 15 residues. CDR1 is SGHNT, CDR2 YYREEE, per germline (reference sequence). The whole variable domain, filled in from reference TRBV5-4 and TRBJ2-1, reads ETGVTQSPTHLIKTRGQQVTLRCSSQSGHNTVSWYQQALGQGPQFIFQYYREEENGRGNFPPRFSGLQFPNYSSELNVNALELDDSALYLCASGGRGAQYNEQFFGPGTRLTVL.

This clonotype was found a few times. J is TRBJ2-7 and V is TRBV27, with TRBD1 matching 9 bases. J gave up 0 bases and V 0 bases, and 6 bases lay outside the gene matches. CDR1 and CDR2 (germline): MNHEY, SMNVEV (reference sequence). This CDR3 spans 17 amino acids. CDR3 nucleotide sequence: TGTGCCAGCAGTTTATCGACGGGACAGGGACCCTCCTACGAGCAGTACTTC. Translating it yields CASSLSTGQGPSYEQYF.

This rearrangement joins TRBV20-1 to TRBJ2-2; D is ambiguous. Germline loops: CDR1 DFQATT, CDR2 SNEGSKA (reference sequence). Trimming took 3 bases from V and 1 from J, leaving 18 bases between them. The CDR3 is 17 residues long. In DNA form, the CDR3 reads TGCAGTGCTAGGCCCTCCGGCGACAAATGGAACACCGGGGAGCTGTTTTTT. Amino acid sequence: CSARPSGDKWNTGELFF.

This clonotype appeared a few times. The chain has TRBV12-3 or TRBV12-4 and TRBJ2-1; 14 bases match TRBD2. The CDR3 loop spans 17 amino acids. V was pared by 5 bases and J by 3 bases, with 6 bases of the junction left unmatched. The CDR3 loop is CASSTGLAGGVYNEQFF. In DNA, the CDR3 is TGTGCCAGCAGTACCGGACTAGCGGGGGGTGTCTACAATGAGCAGTTCTTC.

This clonotype was seen a handful of times. The chain links TRBV14 to TRBJ2-4; D possibly corresponds to TRBD2 (6 bases). Germline V lookup: CDR1 SGHDN, CDR2 FVKESK. The CDR3 runs 14 residues. V was pared by 1 base and J by 3 bases, with 7 bases between. CDR3 nucleotide sequence: TGTGCCAGCAGCCAAGTGGGGGGCAAAAACATTCAGTACTTC. Protein: CASSQVGGKNIQYF.

J is TRBJ2-3 and V is TRBV27, with a weak D call TRBD2 (7 bases). This CDR3 has 16 amino acids. V was trimmed by 4 bases and J by 2 bases, leaving 16 bases between them. The germline V gene has CDR1 MNHEY and CDR2 SMNVEV (reference sequence). The CDR3 coding sequence is TGTGCCAGCAGTTACCGTCGGGGGGCAAACACAGATACGCAGTATTTT. Protein sequence: CASSYRRGANTDTQYF.

This clonotype was seen a few times. V and J are TRBV7-2 and TRBJ2-3, with a possible D match to TRBD2 (6 bases). Trimming took off 5 bases at V and 5 bases at J, with 8 bases between the two ends. The CDR3 runs 12 residues. The germline CDR1 and CDR2 sequences are SGHTA and FQGNSA. CDR3 DNA: TGTGCCAGCAGCGGGGGGAAAGATACGCAGTATTTT. This translates into CASSGGKDTQYF.

This clonotype turned up a few times. The chain combines TRBV7-3 with TRBJ2-2; tentative D call: TRBD2 (6 bases). The germline gives CDR1 SGHTA, CDR2 FQGTGA. The V and J ends lost 5 bases and 4 bases respectively, with 17 bases between them. This CDR3 is built from 16 residues. The CDR3 nucleotides read TGTGCCAGCAGCCCACACGGGGGAGTATCCACCGGGGAGCTGTTTTTT. This codes for CASSPHGGVSTGELFF.

This chain links TRBV4-1 with TRBJ2-2; possible D gene TRBD2, 7 bases. CDR1 and CDR2 (germline): MGHRA, YSYEKL. V was shortened by 7 bases and J by 4 bases, with 19 bases between the two germline ends. CDR3 length: 16 amino acids. The CDR3 region is CASTLPGRGSTGELFF. The CDR3 DNA sequence: TGCGCCAGCACGTTGCCGGGGAGGGGGAGCACCGGGGAGCTGTTTTTT.

This clonotype came up many times. This chain connects TRBV7-9 to TRBJ2-3; 8 nucleotides line up with TRBD2. This CDR3 spans 16 amino acids. Germline V gives CDR1 SEHNR, CDR2 FQNEAQ (reference sequence). Trimming at V came to 3 bases and at J to 4 bases, leaving 9 bases not matched to a gene. DNA of the CDR3: TGTGCCAGCAGCTTCTCTTTCGGGGGGGCTCCAGATACGCAGTATTTT. Translating gives CASSFSFGGAPDTQYF. The whole variable domain, remainder taken from reference TRBV7-9 and TRBJ2-3, is DTGVSQNPRHKITKRGQNVTFRCDPISEHNRLYWYRQTLGQGPEFLTYFQNEAQLEKSRLLSDRFSAERPKGSFSTLEIQRTEQGDSAMYLCASSFSFGGAPDTQYFGPGTRLTVL.